Listed here are 14 T cell receptor beta chains from one sample, sequenced in a study of T cells after somatic rescue of genetic block. Method: immunoSEQ multiplex PCR; TCRdb's copy keeps in-frame clones and lacks some. The sample comprises some 10,000 clones, less than 85% of which are singletons, and roughly 22% rests with the top ten. Input material: peripheral blood mononuclear cells (PBMCs). These receptors came from a boy aged 5-17 years.

V is TRBV11-3 and J is TRBJ2-1; D gene unclear. This CDR3 is 12 amino acids long. V dropped 5 bases and J dropped 7 bases, with 9 bases sitting between them. The germline CDR1 and CDR2 sequences are SGHNT and YENEEA. CDR3 sequence: CASSGRWNEQFF. The CDR3 region has the DNA TGTGCCAGCAGCGGCCGCTGGAATGAGCAGTTCTTC.

This chain connects TRBV25-1 to TRBJ1-2; 7 bases map to TRBD1. The CDR3 covers 14 residues. Germline lookup yields CDR1 MGHDK and CDR2 SYGVNS. Trimming removed 0 bases from V and 6 bases from J; junction bases left unmatched: 4. In DNA form, the CDR3 reads TGTGCCAGCAGTGAATATCCGACAGGGCATGGCTACACCTTC. Its translation: CASSEYPTGHGYTF.

The genes are TRBV11-2 and TRBJ2-3; D uncertain. The CDR3 has 17 residues. Trimming removed 0 bases from V and 2 bases from J, with 15 bases in between. The germline V gene has CDR1 SGHAT and CDR2 FQNNGV. CDR3 coding DNA: TGTGCCAGCAGCTTAGACGGCCTCGCCTACTACACAGATACGCAGTATTTT. Residues: CASSLDGLAYYTDTQYF.

The chain has TRBV5-6 and TRBJ1-4, with D possibly matching TRBD1 (5 bases). The CDR3 contains 15 residues. Germline-derived CDR1 and CDR2 are SGHDT and YYEEEE. V gave up 2 bases and J gave up 0 bases, with 8 bases separating them. The CDR3 loop reads CASSFGHATNEKLFF. The CDR3, as DNA: TGTGCCAGCAGCTTTGGACACGCAACTAATGAAAAACTGTTTTTT.

The V and J genes are TRBV6-6 and TRBJ2-2; the D gene is possibly TRBD1 (5 bases). This CDR3 is built from 15 residues. V lost 5 bases, J lost 1 base, and 11 bases lay in between. CDR1 and CDR2 from the germline V gene are MNHNY and SVGAGI (reference sequence). The CDR3 nucleotides are TGTGCCAGCAGTCGGACAAGACTGAACACCGGGGAGCTGTTTTTT. Its translation: CASSRTRLNTGELFF.

The CDR3 protein is CASSLLMGLTDTQYF. The CDR3 coding sequence is TGCGCCAGCAGCCTCCTGATGGGACTCACAGATACGCAGTATTTT. The genes are TRBV5-1 and TRBJ2-3; D may be TRBD2 (6 bases). This CDR3 has 15 amino acids. The V gene's germline CDR1 is SGHRS and CDR2 YFSETQ. The V end lost 4 bases, the J end lost 2 bases, and 14 bases lay between the germline ends.

This clone has a handful of counts. The chain is built from TRBV6-5 and TRBJ1-6; tentative D call: TRBD1 (6 bases). The germline V gene encodes CDR1 MNHEY and CDR2 SVGAGI. The CDR3 loop spans 14 amino acids. V shed 2 bases and J shed 7 bases, with 9 bases lying between them. This chain's CDR3 is CASSYGTKNSPLHF. CDR3 DNA: TGTGCCAGCAGTTACGGGACAAAGAATTCACCCCTCCACTTT.

The rearrangement links TRBV5-6 to TRBJ1-1; TRBD1 is a possible D gene (6 bases). Germline loops: CDR1 SGHDT, CDR2 YYEEEE. This CDR3 contains 14 residues. V was pared by 0 bases and J by 0 bases, with 6 bases between. CDR3 nucleotides: TGTGCCAGCAGCTTGGACAGGGTGAACACTGAAGCTTTCTTT. This translates into CASSLDRVNTEAFF.

This chain connects TRBV27 to TRBJ1-2, with a possible D match to TRBD1 (5 bases). The germline V gene has CDR1 MNHEY and CDR2 SMNVEV (reference sequence). With 9 bases removed from V and 1 base from J, the gap between germline ends came to 9 bases. The CDR3 covers 12 residues. CDR3 in amino acids: CARWGDNYGYTF. The CDR3 DNA sequence: TGTGCCAGGTGGGGGGATAACTATGGCTACACCTTC.

The chain couples TRBV20-1 to TRBJ2-5; no reliable D call. The V gene lost 2 bases and the J gene lost 0 bases, with 1 base spanning the gap. The CDR3 contains 11 residues. Germline assignment: CDR1 DFQATT and CDR2 SNEGSKA (reference sequence). DNA for the CDR3: TGCAGTGCTAGAAACCAAGAGACCCAGTACTTC. Amino acids: CSARNQETQYF.

V usage is TRBV5-4 and J usage is TRBJ2-5; the match to TRBD2 covers 14 bases. The germline V gene encodes CDR1 SGHNT and CDR2 YYREEE (reference sequence). The CDR3 is 17 amino acids. J gave up 1 base and V 4 bases, and 6 bases lay outside the gene matches. CDR3 bases: TGTGCCAGCAGCCCCGGACTAGCGGGGGGCCTCCAAGAGACCCAGTACTTC. Its translation: CASSPGLAGGLQETQYF. Variable domain in full (rest from reference TRBV5-4 and TRBJ2-5): ETGVTQSPTHLIKTRGQQVTLRCSSQSGHNTVSWYQQALGQGPQFIFQYYREEENGRGNFPPRFSGLQFPNYSSELNVNALELDDSALYLCASSPGLAGGLQETQYFGPGTRLLVL.

The chain joins TRBV4-1 to TRBJ2-3, with 11 bases that match TRBD2. CDR1 MGHRA and CDR2 YSYEKL come from the germline V gene. V shed 3 bases, J shed 1 base, and the junction held 6 bases outside the gene matches. The CDR3 is made up of 17 amino acids. The CDR3 loop reads CASSQGSLAGGTDTQYF. DNA for the CDR3: TGCGCCAGCAGCCAGGGTTCACTAGCGGGGGGCACAGATACGCAGTATTTT.

J is TRBJ1-1 and V is TRBV29-1; the match to TRBD1 covers 7 bases. V was pared by 8 bases and J by 4 bases, with 10 bases of the junction left unmatched. Germline assignment: CDR1 SQVTM and CDR2 ANQGSEA. CDR3 length: 13 amino acids. The CDR3 DNA reads as TGCAGCTTCCGACAGGGAGCAGGCACTGAAGCTTTCTTT. This codes for CSFRQGAGTEAFF.

This chain links TRBV19 with TRBJ2-5; 12 bases are shared with TRBD2. Looked up from germline, CDR1 is LNHDA and CDR2 is SQIVND (reference sequence). J gave up 2 bases and V 2 bases, and 6 bases lay outside the gene matches. This CDR3 is built from 17 residues. CDR3 sequence (DNA): TGTGCCAGTAGTATACTAGCGGGAGGGCCTCAACAAGAGACCCAGTACTTC. Translation gives CASSILAGGPQQETQYF.